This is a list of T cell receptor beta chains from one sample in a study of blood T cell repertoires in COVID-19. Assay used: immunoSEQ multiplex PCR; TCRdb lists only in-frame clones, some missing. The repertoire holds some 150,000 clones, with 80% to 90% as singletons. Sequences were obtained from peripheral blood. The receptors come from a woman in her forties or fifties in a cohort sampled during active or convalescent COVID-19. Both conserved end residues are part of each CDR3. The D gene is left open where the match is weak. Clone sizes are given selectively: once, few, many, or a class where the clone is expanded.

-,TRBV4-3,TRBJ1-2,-,TGCGCCAGCAGCCAAGAGATAGGGGCTAATTATGGCTACACCTTC,CASSQEIGANYGYTF
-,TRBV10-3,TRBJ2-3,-,TGTGCCATCAGTGGGGACAATGGGGATACGCAGTATTTT,CAISGDNGDTQYF
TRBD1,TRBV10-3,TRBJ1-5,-,TGTGCCATCAGTGAAACAGGGGGGCCCCAGCATTTT,CAISETGGPQHF
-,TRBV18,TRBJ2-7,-,TGTGCCAGCTCGGTACCCTGTCGAGGGTTGGAGCAGTACTTC,CASSVPCRGLEQYF
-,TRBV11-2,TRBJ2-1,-,TGTGCCAGCAGGTTTGCTTTTGGGGGGTTCTACAATGAGCAGTTCTTC,CASRFAFGGFYNEQFF
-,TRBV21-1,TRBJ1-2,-,TGTGCCAGCAGCAGGCGGACAGGGCCCTATGGCTACACCTTC,CASSRRTGPYGYTF
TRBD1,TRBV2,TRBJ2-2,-,TGTGCCAGCAGTGTATTCCGGGACAGGGGGTCCGGGGAGCTGTTTTTT,CASSVFRDRGSGELFF
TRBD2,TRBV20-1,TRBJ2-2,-,TGCAGTGCTAGTCCTATAGCGGGGGGGCCTTCAACCGGGGAGCTGTTTTTT,CSASPIAGGPSTGELFF
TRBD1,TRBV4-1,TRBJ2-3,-,TGCGCCAGCAGCTTCGGACAGGGCTCAGATACGCAGTATTTT,CASSFGQGSDTQYF
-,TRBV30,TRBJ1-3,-,TGTGCCTGGAGTGGACTCGAACCCCTAACTGGGGCGAAGCACCGAAACACCATATATTTT,CAWSGLEPLTGAKHRNTIYF
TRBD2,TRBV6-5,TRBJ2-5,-,TGTGCCAGCATACTAGCGGGGGACCCACCCCAGTACTTC,CASILAGDPPQYF
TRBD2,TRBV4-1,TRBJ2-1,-,TGCGCCAGCAGCCAACAACTAGCGGGGAGTTACAATGAGCAGTTCTTC,CASSQQLAGSYNEQFF
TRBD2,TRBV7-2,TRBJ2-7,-,TGTGCCAGCAGCTTTCAAGCGACTAGCGGACCCTACGAGCAGTACTTC,CASSFQATSGPYEQYF
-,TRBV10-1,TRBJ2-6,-,TGCGCCAGCAACACTAGAGCTCTAAGCTCTGGGGCCAACGTCCTGACTTTC,CASNTRALSSGANVLTF
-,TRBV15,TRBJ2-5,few,TGTGCCACCAGCGATCCCCGGGGTCCCCAAGAGACCCAGTACTTC,CATSDPRGPQETQYF
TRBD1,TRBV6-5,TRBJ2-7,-,TGTGCCAGCAGAACGCTGGGACAGGGCTACGAGCAGTACTTC,CASRTLGQGYEQYF
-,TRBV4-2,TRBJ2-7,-,TGTGCCAGCAGCCAAGACCCAACAAGGGACTTCTCCTACGAGCAGTACTTC,CASSQDPTRDFSYEQYF
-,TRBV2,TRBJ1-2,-,TGTGCCAGCAGTAGGACAGATCGCTATGGCTACACCTTC,CASSRTDRYGYTF
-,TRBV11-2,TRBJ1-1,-,TGTGCCAGCAGCTTGGGCCAGGGGAACACTGAAGCTTTCTTT,CASSLGQGNTEAFF
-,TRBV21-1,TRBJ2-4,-,TGTGCCAGCAGCAAAGGGGCCGCCGGAGGGTACTTC,CASSKGAAGGYF
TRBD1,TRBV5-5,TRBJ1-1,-,TGTGCCAGCAGCCCACAGGACAGGGGGCGGAACACTGAAGCTTTCTTT,CASSPQDRGRNTEAFF
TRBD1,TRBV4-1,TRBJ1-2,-,TGCGCCAGCAGCCAAGCCCCCGGACAGGACGGGTATGGCTACACCTTC,CASSQAPGQDGYGYTF
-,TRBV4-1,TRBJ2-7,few,TGCGCCAGCAGCCAAGTCCGGGGCTACGAGCAGTACTTC,CASSQVRGYEQYF
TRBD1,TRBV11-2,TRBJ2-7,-,TGTGCCAGCAGCTTAGTTGCGACAGGGCTCTACGAGCAGTACTTC,CASSLVATGLYEQYF
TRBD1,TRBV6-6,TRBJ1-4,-,TGTGCCAGCAGTAACCAGGGGGCGCCGCATGAAAAACTGTTTTTT,CASSNQGAPHEKLFF
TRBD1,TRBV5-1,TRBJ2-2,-,TGCGCCAGCAGCTACCGGCGTGGGACAGGGGTGCTCGCCGGGGAGCTGTTTTTT,CASSYRRGTGVLAGELFF
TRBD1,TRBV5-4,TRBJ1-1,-,TGTGCCAGCAGCCTGGGACAGGGGACGCTGAACACTGAAGCTTTCTTT,CASSLGQGTLNTEAFF
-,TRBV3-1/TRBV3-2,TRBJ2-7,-,TGTGCCAGCAGCCAGGGCTCTTCCTACGAGCAGTACTTC,CASSQGSSYEQYF
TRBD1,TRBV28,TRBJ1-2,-,TGTGCCAGCAGTTCAAATCAGGGGGATGGCTACACCTTC,CASSSNQGDGYTF
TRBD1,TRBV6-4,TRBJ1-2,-,TGTGCCAGCAGACCGGGACAGAACTATGGCTACACCTTC,CASRPGQNYGYTF
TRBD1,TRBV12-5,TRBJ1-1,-,TGTGCTAGTGCCCAGACAGGGGAGGGGGCTGAAGCTTTCTTT,CASAQTGEGAEAFF
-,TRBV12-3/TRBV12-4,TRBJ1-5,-,TGTGCCAGCAGACGACAGGTGAATCAGCCCCAGCATTTT,CASRRQVNQPQHF
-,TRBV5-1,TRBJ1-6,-,TGCGCCAGCAGCATCGTATCTAATTCACCCCTCCACTTT,CASSIVSNSPLHF
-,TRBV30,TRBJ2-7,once,TGTGCCTGGAGTATTGCGGGCGGGGAGCAGTACTTC,CAWSIAGGEQYF
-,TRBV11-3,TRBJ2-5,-,TGTGCCAGCAGCTCCCGACTGGAAGAGACCCAGTACTTC,CASSSRLEETQYF
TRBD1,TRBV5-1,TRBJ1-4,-,TGCGCCAGCAGCAGAGGGACAGGGGGCGAATATAATTCCCGCACAAAACTGTTTTTT,CASSRGTGGEYNSRTKLFF
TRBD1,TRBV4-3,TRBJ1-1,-,TGCGCCAGCAGCCAGCAAACAGGGGACGGAGCTTTCTTT,CASSQQTGDGAFF
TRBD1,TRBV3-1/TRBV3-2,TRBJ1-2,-,TGTGCCAGCAGCCAAGAAGGGACAGGGGGCAACTATGGCTACACCTTC,CASSQEGTGGNYGYTF
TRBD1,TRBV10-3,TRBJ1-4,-,TGTGCCATCAGTGAGGGACAGGGCTCAACTAATGAAAAACTGTTTTTT,CAISEGQGSTNEKLFF
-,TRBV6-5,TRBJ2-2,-,TGTGCCAGCAAGCTCGCGAACACCGGGGAGCTGTTTTTT,CASKLANTGELFF
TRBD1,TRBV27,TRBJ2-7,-,TGTGCCAGCAGGACCGGGACAGCCGTCTCCTACGAGCAGTACTTC,CASRTGTAVSYEQYF
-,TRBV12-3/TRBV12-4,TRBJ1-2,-,TGTGCCAGCACCGGGGGTAACTATGGCTACACCTTC,CASTGGNYGYTF
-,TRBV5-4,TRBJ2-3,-,TGTGCCAGCAACCGGCCTAGCGATCTCGCAGATACGCAGTATTTT,CASNRPSDLADTQYF
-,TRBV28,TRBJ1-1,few,TGTCAAGCAGGGCAAAACTCCCCTGAAGCTTTCTTT,CQAGQNSPEAFF
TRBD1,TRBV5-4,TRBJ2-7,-,TGTGCCAGCAGCTGGGGACAGGGTGAACACGAGCAGTACTTC,CASSWGQGEHEQYF
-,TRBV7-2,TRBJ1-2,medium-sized,TGTGCCAGCAGCTTAGCAGCGATTCGGACAGACCCATATGGCTACACCTTC,CASSLAAIRTDPYGYTF
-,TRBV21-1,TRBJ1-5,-,TGTGCCAGCAGCAAAGTTGACAGGAGGTTAGATCAGCCCCAGCATTTT,CASSKVDRRLDQPQHF
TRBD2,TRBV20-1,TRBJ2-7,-,TGCAGTGCTAGTCGCGGGGGGGCTTATTACGAGCAGTACTTC,CSASRGGAYYEQYF
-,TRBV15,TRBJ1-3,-,TGTGCCACCAGCAGAGCCGGGACAGGAAACACCATATATTTT,CATSRAGTGNTIYF
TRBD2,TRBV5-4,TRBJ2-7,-,TGTGCCAGCAGCTTAGCCGGACTAGCGGGGGGAACCTACGAGCAGTACTTC,CASSLAGLAGGTYEQYF
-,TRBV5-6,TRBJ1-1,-,TGTGCCAGCAGTTTAGACACTGAAGCTTTCTTT,CASSLDTEAFF